Described below is a single T cell receptor beta chain sequence and its context. This sample is part of a study of response to subunit inactivated influenza vaccine. MiXCR, applied by TCRdb to the RT-PCR reads, yields one record per CDR3 protein. The sample carries 500,000 to 750,000 distinct CDR3 sequences, approximately 15% recorded once. Trimming stripped 3 bases from V and 1 base from J, with 9 bases between. Germline CDR1 and CDR2: DFQATT and SNEGSKA (reference sequence). This CDR3 comprises 14 residues. The clonotype originates from a man aged 50 to 59 who received an inactivated influenza vaccine. The V and J genes are TRBV20-1 and TRBJ2-2; weak D call: TRBD2 (6 bases). The starting material was PBMCs from blood, obtained about 12 days after vaccination. The CDR3 reads CSARDYLNTGELFF. As DNA, the CDR3 is TGCAGTGCTAGGGACTACCTGAACACCGGGGAGCTGTTTTTT.